This TCR beta chain was sequenced for a study of T cells in Graves' hyperthyroidism and ophthalmopathy. Orbital computed tomography and thyroid ultrasound, together with serum TRAb and thyroxine and clinical symptoms, were used for diagnoses. The PBMCs studied were ones that came from around 10 ml fresh peripheral blood. Regarding the study as a whole: Before onset, ophthalmopathy was predicted by the model a median around 6.5 months earlier. Blood shared most expanded thyroid clonotypes above 0.001.

This clonotype was seen repeatedly, ten times or more. Its antigen is not known. V gave up 4 bases and J gave up 0 bases, with 10 bases separating them. Per germline, CDR1 SNHLY and CDR2 FYNNEI. The length of the CDR3 is 15 residues. Researchers amplified the TCR beta CDR3 regions from RNA transcripts. An initial round of RT-PCR targeting the TCR CDR3 relied on the HTBI primer set. TCRdb fed the multiplex PCR reads into MiXCR, producing one record per CDR3 protein. The sample records about 270,000 distinct CDR3 sequences, over 20% being singletons. This clonotype originated in a man aged 25 to 45 with Graves' ophthalmopathy. Sequenced sample: blood. V usage is TRBV2 and J usage is TRBJ2-1, with D possibly TRBD2 on 6 matching bases. CDR3 amino acids: CASSGRRDSYNEQFF. The CDR3 DNA sequence: TGTGCCAGCAGTGGTAGGAGGGACTCCTACAATGAGCAGTTCTTC.